The rows below give T cell receptor beta chains drawn from one sample of a study of cytomegalovirus exposure and HLA in healthy donors. Clones were read by immunoSEQ multiplex PCR, and TCRdb kept only the in-frame ones, dropping some. The sample includes 80,000 to 100,000 clones, 81% of them seen just once. The material sequenced was PBMCs. The receptors here all came from a human donor in good health. Both conserved end residues are part of each CDR3. A D gene is named only where the DNA matches it firmly. Size is stated for part of the rows, as once, few or many counts, or as a class when the clone is expanded.

TGTGCCAGCAGCCCCGGAGGAGATGGCTACACCTTC CASSPGGDGYTF - TRBJ1-2 TRBV7-9 -
TGTGCCAGCAGCTCAGGACTAGAATCGCAGTATTTT CASSSGLESQYF TRBD2 TRBJ2-3 TRBV7-2 -
TGTGCCAGCAGTTCATTTTCCCCCCCACAGGGTGGCTATGGCTACACCTTC CASSSFSPPQGGYGYTF - TRBJ1-2 TRBV28 -
TGTGCCAGCAGTGAGCGGGGGAACTATGGCTACACCTTC CASSERGNYGYTF - TRBJ1-2 TRBV2 -
TGTGCCAGCTCACCTAGGACTAGCGGGAGCTCCTACGAGCAGTACTTC CASSPRTSGSSYEQYF TRBD2 TRBJ2-7 TRBV18 -
TGCGCCAGCAGCTCAGCAGGGACAGTCGGCTACACCTTC CASSSAGTVGYTF TRBD1 TRBJ1-2 TRBV5-1 -
TGTGCCAGCAGCCTAAGAGATACGCAGTATTTT CASSLRDTQYF - TRBJ2-3 TRBV11-2 -
TGTGCCAGCAGCGTTCGTCAGGGGGTCGGAACAGATACGCAGTATTTT CASSVRQGVGTDTQYF TRBD1 TRBJ2-3 TRBV9 -
TGTGCCACCGCTTCGAGGGTATCCTACAATGAGCAGTTCTTC CATASRVSYNEQFF - TRBJ2-1 TRBV19 -
TGTGCCAGCTCCCGAAGGGAGTGGGGCACAGATACGCAGTATTTT CASSRREWGTDTQYF - TRBJ2-3 TRBV18 -
TGTGCCAGCACCCCACAGGGGGCTTCTGGAAACACCATATATTTT CASTPQGASGNTIYF TRBD1 TRBJ1-3 TRBV7-6 -
TGTGCCAGCACCCCGGGACTAGCGGGAGGAAACGAGCAGTACTTC CASTPGLAGGNEQYF TRBD2 TRBJ2-7 TRBV5-4 -
TGTGCCAGCAGCCTCCATACACCAGCTAGCGGTTTGTTCTTC CASSLHTPASGLFF TRBD2 TRBJ2-1 TRBV7-2 -
TGTGCCAGCAGGGACACAGGGGCAGGGGAAAAACTGTTTTTT CASRDTGAGEKLFF TRBD1 TRBJ1-4 TRBV25-1 -
TGTGCCAGCAGCTTGGCCCTCTCAGGGAAGAGATTC CASSLALSGKRF - TRBJ2-7 TRBV5-5 -
TGTGCCAGCAGCCAAGGACAGGTGTACACCGGGGAGCTGTTTTTT CASSQGQVYTGELFF - TRBJ2-2 TRBV14 few
TGTGCCTGGAGCCCCTCCCCGACAGGGGGCGTTCAGTACTTC CAWSPSPTGGVQYF TRBD1 TRBJ2-4 TRBV30 -
TGTGCCAGCAGCCCTTCCGGGGGGCGGGAGACCCAGTACTTC CASSPSGGRETQYF - TRBJ2-5 TRBV7-7 -
TGTGCCAGCAGCCAAGACCTCCTGGCTAGCGGGGGGGAGGGGGAGCTGTTTTTT CASSQDLLASGGEGELFF TRBD2 TRBJ2-2 TRBV4-2 -
TGTGCCTGCACAGGGAACTATGGCTACACCTTC CACTGNYGYTF - TRBJ1-2 TRBV30 -
TGTGCCAGCAGTTCAATGGGGGGGAATCACTATGGCTACACCTTC CASSSMGGNHYGYTF - TRBJ1-2 TRBV28 -
TGTGCCAGCAGCCGACTGCAGGGTGTAAGGCAAGAGACCCAGTACTTC CASSRLQGVRQETQYF - TRBJ2-5 TRBV7-8 -
TGTGCCAGTAGTATAGACCCCAGCAGGCCGAACTATGGCTACACCTTC CASSIDPSRPNYGYTF - TRBJ1-2 TRBV19 -
TGTGCCAGCAGCTTAGGTAGAGGGGGCGGGGGGGCAGATACGCAGTATTTT CASSLGRGGGGADTQYF TRBD2 TRBJ2-3 TRBV7-2 -
TGTGCCAGCAGCAGGGGGGGAACCGTCAAAAACATTCAGTACTTC CASSRGGTVKNIQYF - TRBJ2-4 TRBV7-9 -
TGTGCCAGTAGTATCGACAGGGGATCCGAATTCTTC CASSIDRGSEFF TRBD1 TRBJ2-1 TRBV19 -
TGTGCCAGCAGTTACTCGGGGACAGGGAAAAAACTGTTTTTT CASSYSGTGKKLFF TRBD1 TRBJ1-4 TRBV6-5 -
TGTGCCAGCAGTTTATCGGGCCCCCTAGCGGATACGCAGTATTTT CASSLSGPLADTQYF - TRBJ2-3 TRBV27 few
TGTGCCAGCAAGGGGGTCTGGGATACGCAGTATTTT CASKGVWDTQYF - TRBJ2-3 TRBV27 -
TGTGCCAGCAGCCAAACGGGACAGGGTGGTAATGAGCAGTTCTTC CASSQTGQGGNEQFF TRBD1 TRBJ2-1 TRBV4-2 -
TGTGCCAGCAGTCCGGGACTAGCGTTCCGAGGGGAGCAGTACTTC CASSPGLAFRGEQYF TRBD2 TRBJ2-5 TRBV5-4 -
TGTGCCAGCAGCTTAGGCTTGACTAGTTCCGAGACCCAGTACTTC CASSLGLTSSETQYF - TRBJ2-5 TRBV7-6 -
TGTGCCAGTAGTATACCGGCAGGATATAATGAAAAACTGTTTTTT CASSIPAGYNEKLFF - TRBJ1-4 TRBV19 -
TGTGCCAGCACCACTCCAGGGGGTTATAACTATGGCTACACCTTC CASTTPGGYNYGYTF TRBD1 TRBJ1-2 TRBV9 -
TGTGCCAGCAGTTTAGGACCCGGGGGCGAGCAGTACTTC CASSLGPGGEQYF - TRBJ2-7 TRBV28 -
TGTGCCAGCAGCCGCAACCCAGGGGGAAACAATGAGCAGTTCTTC CASSRNPGGNNEQFF TRBD1 TRBJ2-1 TRBV28 -
TGTGCCAGCAGTCCGCCCGGGACAGGGAACCTCGGCTACACCTTC CASSPPGTGNLGYTF TRBD1 TRBJ1-2 TRBV5-6 -
TGTGCCAGTAGTATGGCGGGCTCTGGAAACACCATATATTTT CASSMAGSGNTIYF - TRBJ1-3 TRBV19 -
TGTGCCAGCAGCCCCGGGGCGGGAGTAATGGGGGAGCTGTTTTTT CASSPGAGVMGELFF TRBD2 TRBJ2-2 TRBV6-1 -
TGTGCCAGCAGCGTAGCCGAGGCCCAGGGTTACAATGAGCAGTTCTTC CASSVAEAQGYNEQFF - TRBJ2-1 TRBV9 -